The 5 T cell receptor beta chains in this list originate from one sample, sequenced in a study of blood T cell dynamics during melanoma immunotherapy. Here immunoSEQ multiplex PCR was the method, and the copy in TCRdb shows in-frame clones only, minus some. The sample holds approximately 28,000 clones, around 80% seen once. The time point: week 3, after first cycle of checkpoint inhibitor. The specimen comprised blood, sampled from a patient treated with checkpoint blockade. These receptors were taken from a human donor with melanoma.

The V call is TRBV7-2, the J call TRBJ1-2, with TRBD1 matching 8 bases. V shed 4 bases, J shed 6 bases, and the junction held 7 bases outside the gene matches. This CDR3 has 14 amino acids. The germline CDR1 and CDR2 sequences are SGHTA and FQGNSA. CDR3 sequence: CASSSYQGANGYTF. The CDR3 DNA is TGTGCCAGCAGCTCCTACCAGGGGGCGAATGGCTACACCTTC.

The rearrangement joins TRBV7-8 to TRBJ1-5; 10 nucleotides agree with TRBD1. CDR3 length equals 16 residues. Unmatched junction bases numbered 6, after V lost 5 bases and J lost 2 bases. CDR1 is SGHVS, CDR2 FQNEAQ, per germline. In DNA, the CDR3 is TGTGCCAGCAGCATTTTGACAGGGGGCCGCAATCAGCCCCAGCATTTT. Translated: CASSILTGGRNQPQHF.

The V call is TRBV4-1, the J call TRBJ2-3; 7 nucleotides match TRBD1. There are 16 residues in the CDR3. Losses at the gene ends were 3 bases for V and 1 base for J; bases not matched to a gene: 7. Germline CDR1 and CDR2: MGHRA and YSYEKL. The DNA for the CDR3 is TGCGCCAGCAGCCATAAGCCGGGACAGCGCACAGATACGCAGTATTTT. Residues: CASSHKPGQRTDTQYF.

This clone was counted a single time. The J gene is TRBJ1-2, the V gene TRBV6-1, with 9 bases matching TRBD1. The CDR3 totals 13 residues. V dropped 1 base and J dropped 7; count of bases not matched to a gene: 1. The germline V gene encodes CDR1 MNHNS and CDR2 SASEGT. The CDR3 region is CASSEVTGGGYTF. DNA for the CDR3: TGTGCCAGCAGTGAAGTGACAGGGGGTGGCTACACCTTC.

The chain joins TRBV28 to TRBJ1-2; 7 nucleotides match TRBD1. This CDR3 has 13 amino acids. The trim removed 3 bases at V and 4 bases at J, leaving 2 bases unmatched. CDR1 and CDR2 from the germline V gene are MDHEN and SYDVKM. CDR3 sequence reads: CASSLAGGYGYTF. The CDR3, as DNA: TGTGCCAGCAGTTTGGCAGGGGGCTATGGCTACACCTTC.